This is a list of T cell receptor beta chains from one sample in a study of blood T cell repertoires in COVID-19. Produced via immunoSEQ multiplex PCR; TCRdb's table is partial and in-frame only. The profile shows about 220,000 clones, about nine tenths of them singletons. Sequencing was carried out using PBMCs or T cells enriched from blood (not recorded which). The receptors derive from a woman in her thirties who had recovered from COVID-19. The CDR3 runs from the conserved cysteine through the conserved F or W. The D gene is left open where the match is weak. Rows give clone size only sometimes, using once, few, many, or a class for an expanded clone.

v_call	clone_size	j_call	d_call	cdr3_aa	cdr3_nt
TRBV4-2	NA	TRBJ2-7	NA	CASSQDSSYEQYF	TGTGCCAGCAGCCAAGACAGCTCCTACGAGCAGTACTTC
TRBV9	once	TRBJ1-2	TRBD1	CASSLGQGYGYTF	TGTGCCAGCAGCCTGGGACAGGGGTATGGCTACACCTTC
TRBV13	NA	TRBJ2-2	TRBD2	CASSLVASGGPFSGELFF	TGTGCCAGCAGCTTAGTGGCTAGCGGGGGCCCCTTTTCCGGGGAGCTGTTTTTT
TRBV6-4	NA	TRBJ2-1	TRBD1	CASSARGTGNLDEQFF	TGTGCCAGCAGTGCCCGCGGGACAGGGAATTTGGATGAGCAGTTCTTC
TRBV7-2	NA	TRBJ1-1	NA	CASSRNGNTEAFF	TGTGCCAGCAGCCGCAACGGGAACACTGAAGCTTTCTTT
TRBV11-2	NA	TRBJ2-1	NA	CASSLVARGIEQFF	TGTGCCAGCAGCTTAGTCGCCAGGGGAATTGAGCAGTTCTTC
TRBV27	NA	TRBJ1-2	TRBD1	CASSPYGQVWEYGYTF	TGTGCCAGCAGTCCCTATGGACAGGTCTGGGAATATGGCTACACCTTC
TRBV7-3	NA	TRBJ1-1	TRBD1	CASSLVGQGASEAFF	TGTGCCAGCAGCTTAGTGGGACAGGGGGCCTCTGAAGCTTTCTTT
TRBV19	once	TRBJ1-2	NA	CASKLGQGAGGYTF	TGTGCCTCCAAACTTGGGCAAGGGGCTGGAGGCTACACCTTC
TRBV9	NA	TRBJ1-2	TRBD1	CASSVARDRGQDGYTF	TGTGCCAGCAGCGTAGCTAGGGACAGGGGGCAGGATGGCTACACCTTC
TRBV7-2	NA	TRBJ1-2	TRBD1	CASSPGTGTIYGYTF	TGTGCCAGCAGCCCAGGGACAGGGACGATCTATGGCTACACCTTC
TRBV7-3	once	TRBJ2-2	TRBD1	CASSSQGAGTGELFF	TGTGCCAGCAGCTCCCAGGGGGCCGGCACCGGGGAGCTGTTTTTT
TRBV12-3/TRBV12-4	NA	TRBJ1-1	NA	CASSSQGGTEAFF	TGTGCCAGCAGTTCACAGGGAGGGACTGAAGCTTTCTTT
TRBV7-8	NA	TRBJ2-7	TRBD1	CASRLDRGVYYEQYF	TGTGCCAGCAGATTGGACAGGGGGGTATACTACGAGCAGTACTTC
TRBV10-3	once	TRBJ2-7	TRBD1	CAISVPTGSSYEQYF	TGTGCCATCAGTGTTCCGACAGGGAGCTCCTACGAGCAGTACTTC
TRBV12-5	NA	TRBJ2-1	TRBD2	CASGRRTGGPINEQFF	TGTGCTAGTGGTCGTAGAACGGGGGGGCCTATTAATGAGCAGTTCTTC
TRBV12-3/TRBV12-4	NA	TRBJ2-2	NA	CASSSKGELFF	TGTGCCAGCAGTTCCAAAGGGGAGCTGTTTTTT